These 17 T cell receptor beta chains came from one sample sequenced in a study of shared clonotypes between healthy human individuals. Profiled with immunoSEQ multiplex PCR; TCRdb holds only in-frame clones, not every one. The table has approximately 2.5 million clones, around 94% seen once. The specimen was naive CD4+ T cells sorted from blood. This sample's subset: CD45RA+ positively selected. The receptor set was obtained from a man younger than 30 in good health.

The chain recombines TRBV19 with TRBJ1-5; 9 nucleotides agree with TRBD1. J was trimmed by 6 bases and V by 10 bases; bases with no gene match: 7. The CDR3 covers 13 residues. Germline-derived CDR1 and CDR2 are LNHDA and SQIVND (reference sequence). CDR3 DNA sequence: TGTGCCACCGAACAGGGGGCGGGTCAGCCCCAGCATTTT. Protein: CATEQGAGQPQHF.

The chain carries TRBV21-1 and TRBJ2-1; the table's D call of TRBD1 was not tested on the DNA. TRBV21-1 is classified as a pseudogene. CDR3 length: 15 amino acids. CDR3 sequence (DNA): TGTGCCAGCAGCAAAGTCCAGGCGATACCCAATGAGCAGTTCTTC. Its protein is CASSKVQAIPNEQFF.

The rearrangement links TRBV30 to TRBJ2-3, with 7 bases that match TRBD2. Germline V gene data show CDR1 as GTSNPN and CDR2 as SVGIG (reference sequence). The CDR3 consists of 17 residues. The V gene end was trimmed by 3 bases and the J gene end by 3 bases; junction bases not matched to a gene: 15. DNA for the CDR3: TGTGCCTGGAGATCGGAGGGGAGCGGGAAAATAACAGATACGCAGTATTTT. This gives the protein CAWRSEGSGKITDTQYF.

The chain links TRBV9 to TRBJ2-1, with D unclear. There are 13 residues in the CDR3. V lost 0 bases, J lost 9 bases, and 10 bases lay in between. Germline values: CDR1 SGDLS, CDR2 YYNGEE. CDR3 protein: CASSVDFLGEQFF. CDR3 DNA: TGTGCCAGCAGCGTAGATTTTCTTGGTGAGCAGTTCTTC.

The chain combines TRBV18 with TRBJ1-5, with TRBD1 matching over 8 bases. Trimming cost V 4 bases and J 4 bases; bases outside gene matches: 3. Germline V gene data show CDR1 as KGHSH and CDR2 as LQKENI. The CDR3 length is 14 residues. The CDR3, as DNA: TGTGCCAGCTCACATCAGGGGGCTAATCAGCCCCAGCATTTT. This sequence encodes CASSHQGANQPQHF.

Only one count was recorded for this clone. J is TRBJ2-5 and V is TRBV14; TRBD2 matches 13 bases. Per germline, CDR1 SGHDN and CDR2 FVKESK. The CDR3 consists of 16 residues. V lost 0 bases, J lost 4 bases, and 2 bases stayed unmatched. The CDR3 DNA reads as TGTGCCAGCAGCCAAGACAGACTAGCGGGGGGAGAGACCCAGTACTTC. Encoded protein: CASSQDRLAGGETQYF.

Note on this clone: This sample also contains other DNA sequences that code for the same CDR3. Here the CDR3 reads CASSVWDRGSGNTIYF. The CDR3, as DNA: TGTGCCAGCAGCGTATGGGACAGGGGATCTGGAAACACCATATATTTT. V usage is TRBV9 and J usage is TRBJ1-3; 10 positions agree with TRBD1. Germline values: CDR1 SGDLS, CDR2 YYNGEE. The CDR3 runs to 16 residues. Unmatched junction bases numbered 2, after V lost 1 base and J lost 1 base.

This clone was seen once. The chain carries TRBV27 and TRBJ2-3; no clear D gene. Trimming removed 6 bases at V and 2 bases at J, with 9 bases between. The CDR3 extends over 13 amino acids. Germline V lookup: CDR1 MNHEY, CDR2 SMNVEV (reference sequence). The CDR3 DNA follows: TGTGCCAGCAGCTTGTTTAACACAGATACGCAGTATTTT. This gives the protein CASSLFNTDTQYF.

CDR3 in amino acids: CASSVGSSSGANVLTF. CDR3 DNA: TGTGCCAGCAGCGTAGGAAGCTCCTCTGGGGCCAACGTCCTGACTTTC. The chain combines TRBV9 with TRBJ2-6; D remains ambiguous. Germline V gene sequence: CDR1 SGDLS, CDR2 YYNGEE. This CDR3 has 16 residues. The V gene lost 0 bases and the J gene lost 0 bases, with 7 bases spanning the gap. The whole variable domain, remainder taken from reference TRBV9 and TRBJ2-6, is DSGVTQTPKHLITATGQRVTLRCSPRSGDLSVYWYQQSLDQGLQFLIQYYNGEERAKGNILERFSAQQFPDLHSELNLSSLELGDSALYFCASSVGSSSGANVLTFGAGSRLTVL.

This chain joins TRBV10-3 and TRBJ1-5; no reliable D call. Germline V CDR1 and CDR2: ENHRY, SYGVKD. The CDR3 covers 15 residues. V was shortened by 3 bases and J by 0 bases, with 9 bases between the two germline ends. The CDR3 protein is CAISDSDGSNQPQHF. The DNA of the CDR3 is TGTGCCATCAGTGACTCGGACGGTAGCAATCAGCCCCAGCATTTT.

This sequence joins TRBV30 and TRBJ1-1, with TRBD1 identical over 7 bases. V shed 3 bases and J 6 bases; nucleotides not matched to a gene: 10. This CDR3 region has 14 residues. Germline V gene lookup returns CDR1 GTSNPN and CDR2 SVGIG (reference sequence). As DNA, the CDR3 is TGTGCCTGGAGGGCCGGGACAGCTTTCTCTGAAGCTTTCTTT. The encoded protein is CAWRAGTAFSEAFF.

The CDR3 DNA sequence: TGTGCCAGCAGTCTGGGACAGGTCATGAACACTGAAGCTTTCTTT. Encoded protein: CASSLGQVMNTEAFF. The chain is built from TRBV6-1 and TRBJ1-1; 8 positions agree with TRBD1. Losses at the gene ends were 5 bases for V and 0 bases for J; bases not matched to a gene: 5. The V gene's germline CDR1 is MNHNS and CDR2 SASEGT. The CDR3 length is 15 residues.

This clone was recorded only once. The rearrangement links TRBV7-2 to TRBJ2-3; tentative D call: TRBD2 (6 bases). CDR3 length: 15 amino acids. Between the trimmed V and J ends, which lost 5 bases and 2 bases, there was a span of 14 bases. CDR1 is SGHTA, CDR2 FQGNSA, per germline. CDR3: CASSPRGDFTDTQYF. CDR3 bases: TGTGCCAGCAGCCCACGCGGGGACTTCACAGATACGCAGTATTTT.

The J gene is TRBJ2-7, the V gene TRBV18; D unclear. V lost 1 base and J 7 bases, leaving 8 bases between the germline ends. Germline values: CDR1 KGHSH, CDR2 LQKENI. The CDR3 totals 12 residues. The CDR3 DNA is TGTGCCAGCTCACCACGAATCGGAGAGCAGTACTTC. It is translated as CASSPRIGEQYF. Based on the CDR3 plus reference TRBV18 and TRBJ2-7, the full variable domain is NAGVMQNPRHLVRRRGQEARLRCSPMKGHSHVYWYRQLPEEGLKFMVYLQKENIIDESGMPKERFSAEFPKEGPSILRIQQVVRGDSAAYFCASSPRIGEQYFGPGTRLTVT.

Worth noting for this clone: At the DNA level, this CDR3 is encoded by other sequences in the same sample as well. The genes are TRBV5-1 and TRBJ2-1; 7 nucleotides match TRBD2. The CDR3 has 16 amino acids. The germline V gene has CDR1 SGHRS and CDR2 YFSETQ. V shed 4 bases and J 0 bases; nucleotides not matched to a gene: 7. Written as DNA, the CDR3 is TGCGCCAGCAGCACGTCTGGCGGGAGCTCCTACAATGAGCAGTTCTTC. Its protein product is CASSTSGGSSYNEQFF.

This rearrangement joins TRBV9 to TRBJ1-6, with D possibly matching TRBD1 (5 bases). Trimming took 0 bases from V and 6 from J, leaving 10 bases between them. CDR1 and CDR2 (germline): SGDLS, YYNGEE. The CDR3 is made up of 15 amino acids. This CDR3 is CASSVEEGFNSPLHF. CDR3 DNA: TGTGCCAGCAGCGTAGAGGAGGGGTTTAATTCACCCCTCCACTTT.

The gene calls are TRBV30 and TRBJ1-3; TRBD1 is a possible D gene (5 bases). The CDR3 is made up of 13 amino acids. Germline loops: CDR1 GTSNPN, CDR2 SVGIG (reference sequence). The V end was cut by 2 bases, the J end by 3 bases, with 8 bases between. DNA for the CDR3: TGTGCCTGGAGTCCGGGGCTTGGAAACACCATATATTTT. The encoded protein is CAWSPGLGNTIYF.